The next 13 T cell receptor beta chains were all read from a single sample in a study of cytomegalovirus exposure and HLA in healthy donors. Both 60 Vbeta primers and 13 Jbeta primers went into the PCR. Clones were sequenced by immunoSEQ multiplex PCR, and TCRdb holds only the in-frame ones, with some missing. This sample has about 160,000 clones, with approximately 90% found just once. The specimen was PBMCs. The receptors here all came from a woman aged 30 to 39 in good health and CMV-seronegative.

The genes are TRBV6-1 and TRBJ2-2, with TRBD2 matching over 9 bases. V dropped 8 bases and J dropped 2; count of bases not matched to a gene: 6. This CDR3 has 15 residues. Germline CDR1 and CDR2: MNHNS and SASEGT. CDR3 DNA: TGTGCCAGCCTAGCGCGGGGGGGCAACACCGGGGAGCTGTTTTTT. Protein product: CASLARGGNTGELFF.

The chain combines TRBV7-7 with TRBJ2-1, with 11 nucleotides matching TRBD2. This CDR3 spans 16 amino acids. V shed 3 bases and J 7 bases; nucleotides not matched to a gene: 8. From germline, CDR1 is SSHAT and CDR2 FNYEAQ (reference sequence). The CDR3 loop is CASSLRLAGGPNEQFF. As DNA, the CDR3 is TGTGCCAGCAGCTTGAGATTAGCGGGGGGGCCGAATGAGCAGTTCTTC.

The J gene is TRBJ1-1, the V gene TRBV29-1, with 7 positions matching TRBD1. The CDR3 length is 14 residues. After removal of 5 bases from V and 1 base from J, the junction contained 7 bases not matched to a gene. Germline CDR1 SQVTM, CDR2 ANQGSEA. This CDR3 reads CSVSRAGGNTEAFF. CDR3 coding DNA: TGCAGCGTTTCCCGGGCAGGGGGGAACACTGAAGCTTTCTTT.

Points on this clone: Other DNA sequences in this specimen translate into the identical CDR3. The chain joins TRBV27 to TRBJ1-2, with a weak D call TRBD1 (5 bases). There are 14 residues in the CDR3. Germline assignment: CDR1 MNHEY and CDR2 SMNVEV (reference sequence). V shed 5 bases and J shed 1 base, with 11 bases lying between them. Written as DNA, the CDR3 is TGTGCCAGCAGTACTACAGGCGGTAACTATGGCTACACCTTC. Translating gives CASSTTGGNYGYTF.

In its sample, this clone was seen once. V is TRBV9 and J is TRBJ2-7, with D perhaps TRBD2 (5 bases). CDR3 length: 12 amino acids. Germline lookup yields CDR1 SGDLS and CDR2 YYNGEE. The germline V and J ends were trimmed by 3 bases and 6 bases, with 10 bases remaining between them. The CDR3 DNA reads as TGTGCCAGCAGCGGAGGGCTCGGCGAGCAGTACTTC. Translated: CASSGGLGEQYF.

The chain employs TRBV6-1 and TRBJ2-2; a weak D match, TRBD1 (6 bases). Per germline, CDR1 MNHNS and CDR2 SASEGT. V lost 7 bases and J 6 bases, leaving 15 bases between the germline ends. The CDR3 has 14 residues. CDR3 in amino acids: CASTGQGWSGELFF. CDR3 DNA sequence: TGTGCCAGCACGGGGCAGGGGTGGTCCGGGGAGCTGTTTTTT.

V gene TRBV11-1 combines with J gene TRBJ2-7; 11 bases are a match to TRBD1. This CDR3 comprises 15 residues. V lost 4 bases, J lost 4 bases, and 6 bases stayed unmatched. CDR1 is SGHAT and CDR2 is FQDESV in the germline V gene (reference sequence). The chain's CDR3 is CASSSRTGGRYEQYF. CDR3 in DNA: TGTGCCAGCAGCTCCCGGACAGGGGGCAGGTACGAGCAGTACTTC.

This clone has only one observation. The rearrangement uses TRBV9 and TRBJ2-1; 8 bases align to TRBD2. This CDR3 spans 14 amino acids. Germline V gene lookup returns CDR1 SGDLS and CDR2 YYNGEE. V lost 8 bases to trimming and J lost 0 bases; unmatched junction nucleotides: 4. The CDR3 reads CASGSGSSYNEQFF. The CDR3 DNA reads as TGTGCCAGTGGGAGCGGGAGCTCCTACAATGAGCAGTTCTTC.

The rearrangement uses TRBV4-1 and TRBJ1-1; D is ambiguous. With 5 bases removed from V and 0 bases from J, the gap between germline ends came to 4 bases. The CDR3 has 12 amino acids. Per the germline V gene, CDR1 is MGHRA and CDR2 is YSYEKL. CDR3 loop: CASSNMNTEAFF. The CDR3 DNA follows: TGCGCCAGCAGCAACATGAACACTGAAGCTTTCTTT.

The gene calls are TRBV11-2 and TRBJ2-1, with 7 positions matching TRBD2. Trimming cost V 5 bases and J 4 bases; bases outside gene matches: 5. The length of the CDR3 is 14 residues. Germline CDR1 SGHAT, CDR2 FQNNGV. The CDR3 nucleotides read TGTGCCAGCAGCCCCCCAGCGGGGTACAATGAGCAGTTCTTC. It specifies CASSPPAGYNEQFF.

The CDR3 protein is CASSGQGAFFDTEAFF. CDR3 DNA: TGTGCCAGTAGCGGACAGGGGGCATTTTTCGACACTGAAGCTTTCTTT. The chain has TRBV19 and TRBJ1-1; TRBD1 matches at 11 bases. V shed 6 bases, J shed 3 bases, and the junction held 9 bases outside the gene matches. The CDR3 consists of 16 residues. Germline CDR1 is LNHDA and CDR2 is SQIVND (reference sequence).

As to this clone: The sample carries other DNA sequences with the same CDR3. The DNA of the CDR3 is TGTGCCTGGAAAACCCTTGAGACAGGGGGCTACGAGCAGTACTTC. This sequence encodes CAWKTLETGGYEQYF. The chain is built from TRBV30 and TRBJ2-7; 9 nucleotides match TRBD1. Germline loops: CDR1 GTSNPN, CDR2 SVGIG (reference sequence). The CDR3 contains 15 residues. V was pared by 4 bases and J by 3 bases, with 10 bases of the junction left unmatched.

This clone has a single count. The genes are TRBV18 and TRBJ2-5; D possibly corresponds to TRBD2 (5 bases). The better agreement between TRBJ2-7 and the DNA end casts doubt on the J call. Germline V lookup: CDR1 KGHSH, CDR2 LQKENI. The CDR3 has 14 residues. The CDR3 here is CASSPGLDSYEQYF. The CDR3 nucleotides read TGTGCCAGCTCACCCGGACTGGACTCCTACGAGCAGTACTTC.